Given below is one T cell receptor (beta chain) in context. Its matching antigen is unknown. This sample was taken from a study of memory CD8 T cells in hepatitis C reinfection. From germline, CDR1 is SGDLS and CDR2 YYNGEE. Trimming pared 3 bases from V and 5 bases from J, leaving 14 bases between. The CDR3 runs 14 residues. Study-level results: Conclusions on public clonotypes and secondary clearance were not definitive with 4 or 5 donors.

Time point given: late/post reinfection, 12 to 24 weeks after detection. TCR sequencing was done directly ex vivo on sorted cells, without expansion in vitro. The repertoire was sequenced with immunoSEQ multiplex PCR; TCRdb's copy has only in-frame clones and lacks some. The sample yields about 46,000 clones, 89% seen once. V is TRBV9 and J is TRBJ2-5; tentatively, D is TRBD2 (7 bases). The sample consisted of naive CD8+ T cells sorted from blood. This clonotype originated in a man aged 18 to 29 with hepatitis C virus infection. CDR3 DNA sequence: TGTGCCAGCAGCGGCCGGGGGGCCCTTGAGACCCAGTACTTC. As protein: CASSGRGALETQYF.